The clone carrying this TCR beta chain was seen a few times. The sample has other DNA sequences that encode this CDR3 too. This specimen belongs to a study of blood T cell repertoires in COVID-19. For the study at large: In each case, the material was cDNA or gDNA derived from T cells, B-cell-depleted T cells, or PBMCs.

Authors' processing steps: How many nucleated cells were present was estimated from reference gene primer amplification. Assay used: immunoSEQ multiplex PCR; TCRdb lists only in-frame clones, some missing. The D gene and trimming were derived from the DNA, and the V and J assignments and clone size from that table. The sample lists 200,000 to 250,000 clones, 75% to 90% seen once, with 7.5% to 9.5% in the top ten. Enrolled during active infection, Seattle patients were then followed longitudinally. CDR3 size: 13 residues. Germline V CDR1 and CDR2: GTSNPN, SVGIG (reference sequence). Trimming removed 0 bases at V and 4 bases at J, with 7 bases between.

The TCR was taken from a woman of 80 years or more with COVID-19, enrolled during active disease. The gene calls are TRBV30 and TRBJ2-1; D is unclear. The sample consisted of peripheral blood. CDR3 loop: CAWSVSAYNEQFF. CDR3 DNA: TGTGCCTGGAGTGTATCCGCGTACAATGAGCAGTTCTTC. Drawing the rest from reference TRBV30 and TRBJ2-1, the complete variable domain is SQTIHQWPATLVQPVGSPLSLECTVEGTSNPNLYWYRQAAGRGLQLLFYSVGIGQISSEVPQNLSASRPQDRQFILSSKKLLLSDSGFYLCAWSVSAYNEQFFGPGTRLTVL.